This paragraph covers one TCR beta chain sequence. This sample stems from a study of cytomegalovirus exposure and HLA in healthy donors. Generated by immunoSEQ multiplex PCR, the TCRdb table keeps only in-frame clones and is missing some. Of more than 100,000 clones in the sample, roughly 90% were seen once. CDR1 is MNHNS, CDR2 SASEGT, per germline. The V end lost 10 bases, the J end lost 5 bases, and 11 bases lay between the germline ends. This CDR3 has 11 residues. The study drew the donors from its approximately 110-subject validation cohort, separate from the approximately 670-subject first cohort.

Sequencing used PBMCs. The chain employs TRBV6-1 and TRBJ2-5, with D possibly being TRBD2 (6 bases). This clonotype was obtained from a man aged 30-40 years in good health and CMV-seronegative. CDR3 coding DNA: TGTGCCACCATTGGAGGGGAGACCCAGTACTTC. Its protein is CATIGGETQYF.